Presented here are 32 T cell receptor beta chains from one specimen sequenced in a study of blood T cells in healthy people across ages. The use of a sample-barcoded 5' primer and a J-beta primer mix characterized a second PCR of about 7 to 12 cycles. TCRdb used MiXCR to reprocess the 5' RACE reads, holding one entry per CDR3 protein. The sample contains around 1,500,000 distinct CDR3 sequences, roughly 27% of which appear only once. The sample consisted of blood. The receptors shown here come from a woman in her thirties in good health.

J is TRBJ1-6 and V is TRBV20-1; 7 bases agree with TRBD1. The V segment lost 8 bases and the J segment 1 base; nucleotides outside the gene matches: 5. Germline V gene lookup returns CDR1 DFQATT and CDR2 SNEGSKA (reference sequence). The CDR3 is made up of 14 amino acids. CDR3 sequence (DNA): TGCAGTACCCGACAGGGATCCTATAATTCACCCCTCCACTTT. Encoded protein: CSTRQGSYNSPLHF.

A few counts support this clonotype. The chain links TRBV20-1 to TRBJ2-3; D remains unclear. Trimming left V 3 bases short and J 6 bases short, with 16 bases between. There are 14 residues in the CDR3. Germline V gene sequence: CDR1 DFQATT, CDR2 SNEGSKA (reference sequence). CDR3 coding DNA: TGCAGTGCTAGGGGATCAGGACCAAGGGATACGCAGTATTTT. This translates into CSARGSGPRDTQYF.

This chain uses TRBV10-2 with TRBJ1-1; 8 nucleotides agree with TRBD1. The CDR3 is made up of 13 amino acids. CDR1 and CDR2 from the germline V gene are WSHSY and SAAADI. Losses at the gene ends were 7 bases for V and 11 bases for J; bases not matched to a gene: 12. CDR3 DNA sequence: TGCGCCAGCACGACAGGGGTTTTAGAGTCGGCTTTCTTT. This translates into CASTTGVLESAFF.

The V call is TRBV5-6, the J call TRBJ1-1; TRBD1 agrees at 8 bases. CDR3 length: 14 amino acids. Per the germline V gene, CDR1 is SGHDT and CDR2 is YYEEEE. V shed 3 bases, J shed 5 bases, and the junction held 6 bases outside the gene matches. This CDR3 reads CASSSRGRRTEAFF. CDR3 DNA sequence: TGTGCCAGCAGCTCCAGGGGGCGTAGAACTGAAGCTTTCTTT.

Of note for this clonotype: A single base separates this from a much larger clone, so it may be a read error. This chain links TRBV7-2 with TRBJ2-1, with D perhaps TRBD1 or TRBD2 (5 bases each). V dropped 2 bases and J dropped 13 bases, with 15 bases sitting between them. The CDR3 covers 13 residues. Germline V lookup: CDR1 SGHTA, CDR2 FQGNSA. The CDR3 nucleotides are TGTGCCAGCAGCTTACAGTTAGGGGAGACCCAGTTCTTC. Translated: CASSLQLGETQFF.

The table lists this clonotype with many counts. V usage is TRBV20-1 and J usage is TRBJ2-1; D call uncertain. Germline V gene lookup returns CDR1 DFQATT and CDR2 SNEGSKA (reference sequence). V lost 4 bases and J 2 bases, leaving 15 bases between the germline ends. The CDR3 runs 15 residues. The DNA of the CDR3 is TGCAGTGCTACCGGGCTCAACCTCCCCTACAATGAGCAGTTCTTC. Protein sequence: CSATGLNLPYNEQFF.

CDR3 region: CASSFGPPEVSYEQYF. CDR3 DNA sequence: TGTGCCAGCAGCTTTGGTCCCCCAGAAGTCTCCTACGAGCAGTACTTC. The chain employs TRBV7-9 and TRBJ2-7; D is uncertain. The CDR3 runs 16 residues. Trimming took 3 bases from V and 0 from J, leaving 15 bases between them. Germline values: CDR1 SEHNR, CDR2 FQNEAQ (reference sequence).

This chain connects TRBV7-9 to TRBJ1-2; D not resolved. The V gene lost 0 bases and the J gene lost 8 bases, with 13 bases spanning the gap. The CDR3 is 14 amino acids. Germline assignment: CDR1 SEHNR and CDR2 FQNEAQ (reference sequence). CDR3 region: CASSLARRTRGYTF. The DNA for the CDR3 is TGTGCCAGCAGCTTAGCGAGGCGGACGAGGGGCTACACCTTC.

This clonotype came up a few times. The chain has TRBV4-3 and TRBJ2-3, with 8 bases that match TRBD2. Germline assignment: CDR1 LGHNA and CDR2 YSLEER. V shed 1 base, J shed 4 bases, and the junction held 10 bases outside the gene matches. The CDR3 is 17 residues long. CDR3 bases: TGCGCCAGCAGCCAAGCCCTCGGGACTAGTAGCGCAGATACGCAGTATTTT. This encodes CASSQALGTSSADTQYF.

The chain carries TRBV6-6 and TRBJ1-2, with D perhaps matching TRBD1 (5 bases). Germline CDR1 reads MNHNY; CDR2 reads SVGAGI (reference sequence). The V end lost 4 bases, the J end lost 2 bases, and 11 bases lay between the germline ends. The CDR3 is 14 residues long. The CDR3 spells CASSSLQENYGYTF. The CDR3, as DNA: TGTGCCAGCAGTTCGCTACAGGAGAACTATGGCTACACCTTC.

This clonotype has more than one count but fewer than ten. J is TRBJ2-1 and V is TRBV9; D perhaps matches TRBD2 (5 bases). Germline-derived CDR1 and CDR2 are SGDLS and YYNGEE. The CDR3 has 18 amino acids. The ends were cut back, 0 bases at V and 0 bases at J, with 16 bases in the middle. CDR3 loop: CASSVVVQGGFSYNEQFF. The CDR3 region has the DNA TGTGCCAGCAGCGTAGTAGTCCAAGGCGGGTTCTCCTACAATGAGCAGTTCTTC.

This clonotype came up a few times. This sequence joins TRBV12-3 or TRBV12-4 and TRBJ1-1, with 8 bases identical to TRBD1. The CDR3 totals 15 residues. The trim removed 2 bases at V and 2 bases at J, leaving 4 bases unmatched. As DNA, the CDR3 is TGTGCCAGCAGTTTAAGTCCAGGGGGCAACACTGAAGCTTTCTTT. Encoded protein: CASSLSPGGNTEAFF.

The chain joins TRBV2 to TRBJ2-7; weak D call: TRBD2 (7 bases). This CDR3 spans 13 amino acids. Looked up from germline, CDR1 is SNHLY and CDR2 is FYNNEI. Trimming shortened V by 4 bases and J by 5 bases, and 12 bases separated the two germline ends. The CDR3: CASSGGGAHEQYF. The CDR3 nucleotides are TGTGCCAGCAGTGGGGGGGGGGCCCACGAGCAGTACTTC.

The V call is TRBV6-1, the J call TRBJ2-2; D gene uncertain. CDR1 and CDR2 from the germline V gene are MNHNS and SASEGT. The CDR3 length is 17 residues. V dropped 2 bases and J dropped 4 bases, with 17 bases sitting between them. The CDR3 sequence is CASSEPQTATSTGELFF. CDR3 nucleotide sequence: TGTGCCAGCAGTGAACCCCAAACAGCTACGAGCACCGGGGAGCTGTTTTTT.

This clonotype was counted many times. The chain recombines TRBV20-1 with TRBJ2-1; D may be TRBD1 (6 bases). V was shortened by 8 bases and J by 9 bases, with 23 bases between the two germline ends. CDR3 length: 14 amino acids. The germline V gene encodes CDR1 DFQATT and CDR2 SNEGSKA (reference sequence). The CDR3 nucleotides are TGCAGTCCGTCCGGACAGACGTCCCTAAGTGAGCAGTTCTTC. This gives the protein CSPSGQTSLSEQFF.

In DNA form, the CDR3 reads TGTGCCATCAGTGAGTCGCGGACAAGCAATCAGCCCCAGCATTTT. The encoded protein is CAISESRTSNQPQHF. This chain uses TRBV10-3 with TRBJ1-5; maybe TRBD1 (5 bases). Trimming left V 0 bases short and J 1 base short, with 7 bases between. This CDR3 has 15 residues. CDR1 ENHRY and CDR2 SYGVKD come from the germline V gene.

The CDR3 region is CSARTPSWTSGRETQYF. The CDR3 DNA reads as TGCAGTGCTCGCACCCCTTCCTGGACTAGCGGGAGAGAGACCCAGTACTTC. This sequence joins TRBV20-1 and TRBJ2-5; TRBD2 matches at 13 bases. The V gene end was trimmed by 5 bases and the J gene end by 4 bases; junction bases not matched to a gene: 13. Germline lookup yields CDR1 DFQATT and CDR2 SNEGSKA (reference sequence). This CDR3 is built from 17 residues.

CDR3 amino acids: CAGGRGQTEAFF. In DNA form, the CDR3 reads TGTGCCGGGGGGAGGGGACAAACTGAAGCTTTCTTT. This chain links TRBV12-3 or TRBV12-4 with TRBJ1-1, with a weak D call TRBD1 (6 bases). The ends were cut back, 11 bases at V and 5 bases at J, with 15 bases in the middle. CDR3 length equals 12 residues.

On this clonotype itself: A clone one base away is much larger, so this may be a read error. The chain uses TRBV6-5 and TRBJ2-4; the D gene is possibly TRBD2 (6 bases). Germline values: CDR1 MNHEY, CDR2 SVGAGI. The V end lost 0 bases, the J end lost 13 bases, and 13 bases lay between the germline ends. This CDR3 is built from 13 residues. The CDR3 protein is CASSYSRGSYQYF. DNA for the CDR3: TGTGCCAGCAGTTACTCTCGGGGGAGCTACCAGTACTTC.

Comment on this clonotype: A much bigger clone sits one base away, suggesting this may be a read error. The chain combines TRBV29-1 with TRBJ2-3, with 11 bases fitting TRBD2. Germline V gene data show CDR1 as SQVTM and CDR2 as ANQGSEA. The CDR3 is 13 amino acids. The CDR3 coding sequence is TGCAGCACAACGACTAGCGGGACAGATACGCGGTATTTT. Translation: CSTTTSGTDTRYF.

The chain is built from TRBV6-5 and TRBJ1-2, with D unresolved. The CDR3 has 13 residues. Trimming cost V 4 bases and J 8 bases, with 14 bases left between them. Germline assignment: CDR1 MNHEY and CDR2 SVGAGI. The CDR3 DNA sequence: TGTGCCAGCAGTTCTGCGCGGGATGGAGGCTACACCTTC. As protein: CASSSARDGGYTF.

The chain is built from TRBV7-3 and TRBJ2-7, with D possibly matching TRBD1 (6 bases). CDR1 SGHTA and CDR2 FQGTGA come from the germline V gene. The V and J ends lost 4 bases and 3 bases respectively, with 10 bases between them. This CDR3 spans 13 amino acids. The CDR3 coding sequence is TGTGCCAGCAGCTGGACAGCCCGCTACGAGCAGTACTTC. Its translation: CASSWTARYEQYF.

This clonotype has a count of ten or more. The chain uses TRBV9 and TRBJ1-2, with 7 bases aligning to TRBD1. V lost 3 bases to trimming and J lost 5 bases; unmatched junction nucleotides: 4. The CDR3 is made up of 13 amino acids. Germline-derived CDR1 and CDR2 are SGDLS and YYNGEE. CDR3 residues: CASSARTGYGYTF. For the CDR3, the DNA is TGTGCCAGCAGCGCCCGGACAGGATATGGCTACACCTTC.

The chain is built from TRBV20-1 and TRBJ2-5, with unresolved D. CDR1 is DFQATT, CDR2 SNEGSKA, per germline (reference sequence). This CDR3 is 13 amino acids long. Trimming took off 1 base at V and 11 bases at J, with 17 bases between the two ends. The chain's CDR3 is CSARAPRAHEQYF. For the CDR3, the DNA is TGCAGTGCTAGAGCCCCCAGAGCCCATGAGCAGTACTTC.

The sample holds many counts of this clonotype. This rearrangement joins TRBV29-1 to TRBJ1-2; D is perhaps TRBD1 (6 bases). CDR1 is SQVTM, CDR2 ANQGSEA, per germline. The CDR3 runs 14 residues. Trimming took 6 bases from V and 8 from J, leaving 22 bases between them. The CDR3 nucleotides read TGCAGCGTCCGGGACACTCACGCCCGGGAGGGCTACACCTTC. It is translated as CSVRDTHAREGYTF.

Ten or more counts support this clonotype. J is TRBJ2-6 and V is TRBV12-3 or TRBV12-4, with D maybe TRBD2 (6 bases). There are 17 residues in the CDR3. Trimming stripped 4 bases from V and 2 bases from J, with 15 bases between. This chain's CDR3 is CASSWTLGGPGANVLTF. DNA of the CDR3: TGTGCCAGCAGTTGGACGCTGGGGGGACCTGGGGCCAACGTCCTGACTTTC.

About this clonotype itself: A much larger clone lies one base from this, so it may be a read error. The CDR3 does not close with the conserved phenylalanine or tryptophan, likely indicating a read error. This sequence joins TRBV6-5 and TRBJ2-3; 10 positions agree with TRBD2. This CDR3 spans 16 amino acids. V shed 7 bases and J 3 bases; nucleotides not matched to a gene: 10. CDR1 is MNHEY and CDR2 is SVGAGI in the germline V gene. The CDR3 protein is CASKPLTSGKTDTQYV. The CDR3 nucleotides read TGTGCCAGCAAGCCCCTTACTAGCGGGAAAACAGATACGCAGTATGTT.

This clonotype was recorded at least ten times. Here the CDR3 reads CASSLVGNLAKNIQYF. CDR3 DNA: TGCGCCAGCAGCTTGGTCGGCAATCTAGCCAAAAACATTCAGTACTTC. The rearrangement joins TRBV5-1 to TRBJ2-4, with D uncertain. The CDR3 consists of 16 residues. The V end was cut by 0 bases, the J end by 0 bases, with 10 bases between. The V gene's germline CDR1 is SGHRS and CDR2 YFSETQ.

This chain joins TRBV4-3 and TRBJ2-3, with 9 bases identical to TRBD2. CDR3 size: 17 residues. Germline V lookup: CDR1 LGHNA, CDR2 YSLEER. Unmatched junction bases numbered 8, after V lost 0 bases and J lost 4 bases. CDR3 DNA sequence: TGCGCCAGCAGCCAAGAACCTAGCGGGACGAGGGCAGATACGCAGTATTTT. The encoded protein is CASSQEPSGTRADTQYF.

A note on this clonotype: Just one base apart from a much larger clone, this may be a read error. Here the CDR3 DNA reads TGCAGCGCGGCACAGCGGTCCTACAATGAGCAGTTCTTC. Translating it yields CSAAQRSYNEQFF. This chain connects TRBV29-1 to TRBJ2-1; a possible D gene is TRBD2 (5 bases). Trimming pared 7 bases from V and 1 base from J, leaving 11 bases between. The CDR3 totals 13 residues. CDR1 and CDR2 (germline): SQVTM, ANQGSEA.

This clonotype was counted only a few times. V is TRBV6-1 and J is TRBJ2-3; D unclear. This CDR3 comprises 14 residues. Germline V gene data show CDR1 as MNHNS and CDR2 as SASEGT. The ends were cut back, 6 bases at V and 3 bases at J, with 13 bases in the middle. The CDR3 protein is CASRVGVVTDTQYF. DNA for the CDR3: TGTGCCAGCAGGGTTGGGGTTGTTACAGATACGCAGTATTTT.

The rearrangement links TRBV12-3 or TRBV12-4 to TRBJ2-1; possibly TRBD1 or TRBD2 for D (5 bases each). The CDR3 contains 15 residues. V shed 7 bases and J shed 4 bases, with 17 bases lying between them. The CDR3, as DNA: TGTGCCAGCACCCGCAACCAGGGACGGTACAATGAGCAGTTCTTC. Residues: CASTRNQGRYNEQFF.